This T cell receptor beta chain derives from a study of cytomegalovirus exposure and HLA in healthy donors. Trimming took off 4 bases at V and 6 bases at J, with 3 bases between the two ends. Germline values: CDR1 MDHEN, CDR2 SYDVKM. This CDR3 contains 10 residues. With respect to this clone: Its antigen remains unknown.

Primers: 60 Vbeta forward and 13 Jbeta reverse. Some clones are missing from TCRdb's copy, which holds only in-frame ones; the method was immunoSEQ multiplex PCR. The sample has roughly 130,000 clones, 80% seen once. Study-wide results and caveats: Excluded were some V segments that proved indistinguishable, including TRBV6-2 and TRBV6-3. An analysis done earlier found most TCR beta V segments productive about 87% or about 30% of the time.

Sequencing used PBMCs. The origin of this receptor is a man under 40 in good health and CMV-seronegative. This chain links TRBV28 with TRBJ1-1; D is ambiguous. Here the CDR3 reads CASSSSEAFF. For the CDR3, the DNA is TGTGCCAGCAGTTCGTCTGAAGCTTTCTTT.